Below, 20 T cell receptor beta chains from the same sample are listed, as sequenced in a study of blood T cell repertoires in COVID-19. Assay: immunoSEQ multiplex PCR; the TCRdb copy retains only in-frame clones and omits some. The table has roughly 310,000 clones, approximately 87% seen once. Input material: peripheral blood. The source is a woman aged 45 to 65 with active or convalescent COVID-19.

The rearrangement uses TRBV6-5 and TRBJ2-5, with unresolved D. CDR1 and CDR2 from the germline V gene are MNHEY and SVGAGI. The CDR3 has 15 residues. V was trimmed by 0 bases and J by 5 bases, leaving 13 bases between them. The chain's CDR3 is CASSYSNSPHETQYF. The CDR3 coding sequence is TGTGCCAGCAGTTACTCGAACTCCCCCCACGAGACCCAGTACTTC.

The V gene is TRBV5-5, the J gene TRBJ1-2; tentatively, D is TRBD1 (5 bases). From germline, CDR1 is SGHKS and CDR2 YYEKEE (reference sequence). Trimming stripped 0 bases from V and 6 bases from J, with 12 bases between. The CDR3 runs 14 residues. The chain's CDR3 is CASSLVPGLHGYTF. CDR3 coding DNA: TGTGCCAGCAGCTTGGTCCCGGGACTCCATGGCTACACCTTC. Full variable domain (missing parts from reference TRBV5-5 and TRBJ1-2): DAGVTQSPTHLIKTRGQQVTLRCSPISGHKSVSWYQQVLGQGPQFIFQYYEKEERGRGNFPDRFSARQFPNYSSELNVNALLLGDSALYLCASSLVPGLHGYTFGSGTRLTVV.

The chain links TRBV20-1 to TRBJ2-7; tentative D call: TRBD1 (5 bases). The CDR3 length is 11 residues. V dropped 3 bases and J dropped 7 bases, with 10 bases sitting between them. CDR1 and CDR2 from the germline V gene are DFQATT and SNEGSKA (reference sequence). The CDR3 DNA follows: TGCAGTGCTAGGCAGGGCATGGAGCAGTACTTC. Translation gives CSARQGMEQYF.

J is TRBJ1-3 and V is TRBV11-2; 12 bases agree with TRBD1. Germline V gene lookup returns CDR1 SGHAT and CDR2 FQNNGV. Trimming cost V 5 bases and J 8 bases; bases outside gene matches: 7. This CDR3 spans 15 amino acids. CDR3 bases: TGTGCCAGCAGCCTGGGACAGGGGGCATGGGACACCATATATTTT. Protein: CASSLGQGAWDTIYF. Full variable domain (missing parts from reference TRBV11-2 and TRBJ1-3): EAGVAQSPRYKIIEKRQSVAFWCNPISGHATLYWYQQILGQGPKLLIQFQNNGVVDDSQLPKDRFSAERLKGVDSTLKIQPAKLEDSAVYLCASSLGQGAWDTIYFGEGSWLTVV.

The rearrangement links TRBV5-1 to TRBJ1-1, with a tentative D call TRBD1 (6 bases). The CDR3 loop spans 14 amino acids. The germline V gene has CDR1 SGHRS and CDR2 YFSETQ. V dropped 4 bases and J dropped 1 base, with 11 bases sitting between them. The CDR3 sequence is CASSLSGQNTEAFF. CDR3 coding DNA: TGCGCCAGCAGCCTGTCGGGACAGAACACTGAAGCTTTCTTT.

The chain has TRBV18 and TRBJ2-7; 11 bases fit TRBD1. The CDR3 covers 16 residues. Trimming at V came to 9 bases and at J to 3 bases, leaving 13 bases not matched to a gene. The V gene's germline CDR1 is KGHSH and CDR2 LQKENI. The CDR3, as DNA: TGTGCCAGTTCTCTCGGGGGGACAGGGGGATTCTACGAGCAGTACTTC. Residues: CASSLGGTGGFYEQYF.

The chain carries TRBV29-1 and TRBJ2-1, with 9 positions matching TRBD2. The CDR3 length is 14 residues. The V and J ends lost 3 bases and 2 bases, in that order; junction bases with no gene match: 2. The germline gives CDR1 SQVTM, CDR2 ANQGSEA. The CDR3 nucleotides are TGCAGCGTTGAGGCTAGCGGGGCCTACAATGAGCAGTTCTTC. It codes for CSVEASGAYNEQFF.

The CDR3 here is CASSLGPTGFPYEQYF. CDR3 bases: TGCGCCAGCAGCTTGGGGCCGACAGGGTTTCCCTACGAGCAGTACTTC. The chain has TRBV5-1 and TRBJ2-7; 7 nucleotides align to TRBD1. Germline V lookup: CDR1 SGHRS, CDR2 YFSETQ. The J segment lost 2 bases and the V segment lost 0 bases, leaving 8 bases of the junction unmatched. This CDR3 has 16 residues. Full variable domain (rest looked up from reference TRBV5-1 and TRBJ2-7): KAGVTQTPRYLIKTRGQQVTLSCSPISGHRSVSWYQQTPGQGLQFLFEYFSETQRNKGNFPGRFSGRQFSNSRSEMNVSTLELGDSALYLCASSLGPTGFPYEQYFGPGTRLTVT.

V gene TRBV28 combines with J gene TRBJ2-3; tentative D call: TRBD2 (5 bases). Germline CDR1 and CDR2: MDHEN and SYDVKM. Trimming left V 3 bases short and J 3 bases short, with 13 bases between. The CDR3 has 15 amino acids. The DNA for the CDR3 is TGTGCCAGCAGTTTGGGAGTGGATCCAACAGATACGCAGTATTTT. This sequence encodes CASSLGVDPTDTQYF.

As for this clone: Because the CDR3 is missing its conserved closing phenylalanine or tryptophan, this is likely a read error. The DNA is omitted, as the CDR3 cannot be located on it reliably, and the CDR3 follows TCRdb's listing. The V and J genes are TRBV2 and TRBJ1-2; the D call of TRBD1 is as the table states it, not checked on the DNA. Germline assignment: CDR1 SNHLY and CDR2 FYNNEI. The CDR3 is made up of 13 amino acids, end residues included. CDR3 region: CASGGDEDRGPWL.

The chain combines TRBV27 with TRBJ1-1; D is unclear. The germline V gene encodes CDR1 MNHEY and CDR2 SMNVEV (reference sequence). Trimming took off 6 bases at V and 3 bases at J, with 11 bases between the two ends. The CDR3 sequence is 13 residues long. The CDR3 here is CASRQRVHTEAFF. CDR3 coding DNA: TGTGCCAGCAGGCAGAGGGTGCACACTGAAGCTTTCTTT.

The chain joins TRBV27 to TRBJ1-1; D remains unclear. The CDR3 spans 13 residues. Trimming left V 5 bases short and J 1 base short, with 8 bases between. Germline CDR1 MNHEY, CDR2 SMNVEV (reference sequence). CDR3 residues: CASSSRGNTEAFF. In DNA, the CDR3 is TGTGCCAGCAGTAGCAGAGGGAACACTGAAGCTTTCTTT.

The chain employs TRBV19 and TRBJ1-3, with 10 bases identical to TRBD1. The CDR3 is 16 residues long. Germline trimming cut 4 bases from V and 3 bases from J; bases unmatched to any gene: 6. Germline loops: CDR1 LNHDA, CDR2 SQIVND (reference sequence). Here the CDR3 DNA reads TGTGCCAGTAGTAACAGACAGGGGGCCGGTGGAAACACCATATATTTT. This gives the protein CASSNRQGAGGNTIYF.

This chain joins TRBV12-3 or TRBV12-4 and TRBJ1-5; D not resolved. Trimming pared 1 base from V and 5 bases from J, leaving 6 bases between. This CDR3 spans 13 amino acids. The chain's CDR3 is CASSLVAHQPQHF. The CDR3 DNA reads as TGTGCCAGCAGTTTAGTGGCTCATCAGCCCCAGCATTTT.

This chain links TRBV6-6 with TRBJ2-1; TRBD1 might be the D (6 bases). The CDR3 extends over 15 amino acids. Germline V gives CDR1 MNHNY, CDR2 SVGAGI (reference sequence). Between the trimmed V and J ends, which lost 0 bases and 4 bases, there was a span of 10 bases. CDR3 sequence reads: CASSYSGQGYNEQFF. The DNA of the CDR3 is TGTGCCAGCAGTTACTCGGGGCAGGGGTACAATGAGCAGTTCTTC.

The V gene is TRBV29-1, the J gene TRBJ2-7; 7 positions match TRBD1. The CDR3 totals 12 residues. V gave up 4 bases and J gave up 3 bases; unmatched junction bases: 3. In germline, CDR1 is SQVTM, CDR2 ANQGSEA. CDR3 region: CSVGNRGYEQYF. As DNA, the CDR3 is TGCAGCGTTGGAAACAGGGGCTACGAGCAGTACTTC.

This clone was detected only once. This rearrangement joins TRBV10-3 to TRBJ1-5, with a tentative D call TRBD1 (6 bases). This CDR3 is built from 13 residues. In germline, CDR1 is ENHRY, CDR2 SYGVKD. Trimming took 11 bases from V and 5 from J, leaving 16 bases between them. The DNA for the CDR3 is TGTGCCGGAGCCACAGGGTACGATCAGCCCCAGCATTTT. Translation: CAGATGYDQPQHF.

J is TRBJ1-5 and V is TRBV18; D possibly corresponds to TRBD1 (6 bases). The CDR3 totals 13 residues. Looked up from germline, CDR1 is KGHSH and CDR2 is LQKENI. The V gene lost 9 bases and the J gene lost 3 bases, with 12 bases spanning the gap. In DNA form, the CDR3 reads TGTGCCAGTTTCGGACAGCTCAATCAGCCCCAGCATTTT. Its protein product is CASFGQLNQPQHF.

This chain joins TRBV7-2 and TRBJ2-3; D is ambiguous. The CDR3 extends over 16 amino acids. Trimming left V 3 bases short and J 0 bases short, with 13 bases between. CDR1 is SGHTA and CDR2 is FQGNSA in the germline V gene. For the CDR3, the DNA is TGTGCCAGCAGCTTGTGGTACAGAGCTAGCACAGATACGCAGTATTTT. It encodes CASSLWYRASTDTQYF.

The chain combines TRBV6-5 with TRBJ1-1, with D perhaps matching TRBD1 (5 bases). Germline CDR1 is MNHEY and CDR2 is SVGAGI. V was pared by 0 bases and J by 6 bases, with 8 bases between. The length of the CDR3 is 13 residues. CDR3 coding DNA: TGTGCCAGCAGTTACTCGACCAGGGCTGAAGCTTTCTTT. Translation: CASSYSTRAEAFF.